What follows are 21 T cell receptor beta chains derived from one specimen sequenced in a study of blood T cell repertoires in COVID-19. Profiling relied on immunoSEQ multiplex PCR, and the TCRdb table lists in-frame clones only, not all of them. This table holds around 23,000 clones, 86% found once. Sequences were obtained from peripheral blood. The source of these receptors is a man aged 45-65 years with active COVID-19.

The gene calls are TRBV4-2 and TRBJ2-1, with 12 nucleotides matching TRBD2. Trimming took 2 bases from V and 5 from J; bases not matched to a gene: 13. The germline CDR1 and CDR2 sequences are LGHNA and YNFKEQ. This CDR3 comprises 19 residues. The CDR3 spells CASSQPGLAGEARDNEQFF. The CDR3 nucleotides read TGTGCCAGCAGCCAACCGGGACTAGCGGGCGAGGCTAGGGACAATGAGCAGTTCTTC.

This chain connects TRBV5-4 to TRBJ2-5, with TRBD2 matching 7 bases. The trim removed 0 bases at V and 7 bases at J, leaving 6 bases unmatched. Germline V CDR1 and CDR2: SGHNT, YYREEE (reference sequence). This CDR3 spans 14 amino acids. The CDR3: CASSLESGAGTQYF. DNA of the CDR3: TGTGCCAGCAGCTTGGAAAGCGGGGCCGGGACCCAGTACTTC.

The CDR3 DNA sequence: TGTGCCAGCAGGCCGGGACTAGCGAACTACGAGCAGTACTTC. This encodes CASRPGLANYEQYF. The V gene is TRBV6-5, the J gene TRBJ2-7, with 10 bases matching TRBD2. CDR1 and CDR2 (germline): MNHEY, SVGAGI. The CDR3 covers 14 residues. With V trimmed by 6 bases and J by 3 bases, 5 bases remained unmatched.

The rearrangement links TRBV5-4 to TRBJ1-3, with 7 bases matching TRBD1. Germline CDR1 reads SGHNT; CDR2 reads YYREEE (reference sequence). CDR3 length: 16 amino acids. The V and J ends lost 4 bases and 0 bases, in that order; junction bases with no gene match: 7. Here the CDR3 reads CASSTRQGPSGNTIYF. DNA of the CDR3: TGTGCCAGCAGCACAAGACAGGGCCCCTCTGGAAACACCATATATTTT. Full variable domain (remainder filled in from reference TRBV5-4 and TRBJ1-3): ETGVTQSPTHLIKTRGQQVTLRCSSQSGHNTVSWYQQALGQGPQFIFQYYREEENGRGNFPPRFSGLQFPNYSSELNVNALELDDSALYLCASSTRQGPSGNTIYFGEGSWLTVV.

The CDR3 DNA reads as TGCGCCAGCAGCTTACTCTTGAACACTGAAGCTTTCTTT. Its translation is CASSLLLNTEAFF. J is TRBJ1-1 and V is TRBV5-1; no firm D call. The V gene's germline CDR1 is SGHRS and CDR2 YFSETQ. The CDR3 is 13 residues long. V lost 2 bases to trimming and J lost 0 bases, with 5 bases between them. Supplemented by reference TRBV5-1 and TRBJ1-1, the full variable domain reads KAGVTQTPRYLIKTRGQQVTLSCSPISGHRSVSWYQQTPGQGLQFLFEYFSETQRNKGNFPGRFSGRQFSNSRSEMNVSTLELGDSALYLCASSLLLNTEAFFGQGTRLTVV.

CDR3 DNA: TGTGCCAGCCGGGGGGAAGGAGGAGAAAAACTGTTTTTT. Translating gives CASRGEGGEKLFF. The J gene is TRBJ1-4, the V gene TRBV19, with D possibly being TRBD1 (5 bases). With 9 bases removed from V and 8 bases from J, the gap between germline ends came to 16 bases. Germline CDR1 LNHDA, CDR2 SQIVND (reference sequence). The CDR3 runs 13 residues.

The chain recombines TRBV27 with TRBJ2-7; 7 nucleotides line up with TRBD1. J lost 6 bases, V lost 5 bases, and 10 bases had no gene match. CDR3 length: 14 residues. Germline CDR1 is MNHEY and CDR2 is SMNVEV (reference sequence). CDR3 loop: CASSANRGFSEQYF. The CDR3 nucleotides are TGTGCCAGCAGTGCAAACAGGGGCTTCTCCGAGCAGTACTTC.

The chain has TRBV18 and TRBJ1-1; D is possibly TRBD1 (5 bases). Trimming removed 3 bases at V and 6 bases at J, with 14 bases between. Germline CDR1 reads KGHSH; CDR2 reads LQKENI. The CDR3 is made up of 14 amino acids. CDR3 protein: CASSPDSFGAEAFF. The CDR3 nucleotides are TGTGCCAGCTCACCTGACAGTTTCGGTGCTGAAGCTTTCTTT.

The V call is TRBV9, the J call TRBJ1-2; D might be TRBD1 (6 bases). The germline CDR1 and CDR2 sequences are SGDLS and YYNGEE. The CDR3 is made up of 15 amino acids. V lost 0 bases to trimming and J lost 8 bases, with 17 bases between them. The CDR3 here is CASSVGTDLKQGYTF. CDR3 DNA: TGTGCCAGCAGCGTAGGGACAGACCTCAAACAAGGCTACACCTTC.

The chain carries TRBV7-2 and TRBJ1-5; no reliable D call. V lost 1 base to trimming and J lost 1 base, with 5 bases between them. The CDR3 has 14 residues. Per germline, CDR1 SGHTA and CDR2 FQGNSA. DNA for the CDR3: TGTGCCAGCAGCTTAGACAGCAGCAATCAGCCCCAGCATTTT. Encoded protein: CASSLDSSNQPQHF.

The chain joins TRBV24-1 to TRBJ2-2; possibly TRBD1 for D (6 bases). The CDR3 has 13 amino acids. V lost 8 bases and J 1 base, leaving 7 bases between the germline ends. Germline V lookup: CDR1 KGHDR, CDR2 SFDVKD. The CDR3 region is CATNRENTGELFF. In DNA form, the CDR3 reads TGTGCCACCAACAGGGAGAACACCGGGGAGCTGTTTTTT.

CDR3 residues: CASSIRYEQYF. The CDR3 DNA sequence: TGTGCCAGCAGCATCCGGTACGAGCAGTACTTC. The V gene is TRBV12-3 or TRBV12-4, the J gene TRBJ2-7; no definite D call. CDR3 length: 11 residues. The V and J ends lost 6 bases and 4 bases respectively, with 7 bases between them.

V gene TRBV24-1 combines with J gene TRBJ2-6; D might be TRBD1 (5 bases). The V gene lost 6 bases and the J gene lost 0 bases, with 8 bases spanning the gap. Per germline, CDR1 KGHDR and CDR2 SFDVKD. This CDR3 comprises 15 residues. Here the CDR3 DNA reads TGTGCCACCAGTCAGGGCTTCTCTGGGGCCAACGTCCTGACTTTC. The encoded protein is CATSQGFSGANVLTF.

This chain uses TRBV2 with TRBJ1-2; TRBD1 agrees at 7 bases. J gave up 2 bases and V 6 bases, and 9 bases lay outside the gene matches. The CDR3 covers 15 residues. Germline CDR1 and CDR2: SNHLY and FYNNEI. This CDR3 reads CASRVDREPNYGYTF. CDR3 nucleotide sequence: TGTGCCAGCAGAGTTGACAGGGAACCAAACTATGGCTACACCTTC.

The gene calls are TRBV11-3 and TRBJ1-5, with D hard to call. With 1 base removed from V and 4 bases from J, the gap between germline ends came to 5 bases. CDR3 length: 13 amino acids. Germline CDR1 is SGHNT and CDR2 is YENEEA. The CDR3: CASSLGTNQPQHF. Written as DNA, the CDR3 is TGTGCCAGCAGCTTAGGGACTAATCAGCCCCAGCATTTT.

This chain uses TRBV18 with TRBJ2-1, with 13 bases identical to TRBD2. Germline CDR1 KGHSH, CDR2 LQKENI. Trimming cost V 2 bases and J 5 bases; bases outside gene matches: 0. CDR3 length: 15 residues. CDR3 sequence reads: CASSPGLAGDNEQFF. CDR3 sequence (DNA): TGTGCCAGCTCACCAGGACTAGCGGGAGACAATGAGCAGTTCTTC.

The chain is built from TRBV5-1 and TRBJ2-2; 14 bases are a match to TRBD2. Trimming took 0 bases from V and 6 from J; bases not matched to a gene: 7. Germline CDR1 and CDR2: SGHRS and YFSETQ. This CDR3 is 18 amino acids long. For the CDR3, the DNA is TGCGCCAGCAGCTTGGAGGGACTAGCGGGAGTCTCGGCCGGGGAGCTGTTTTTT. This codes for CASSLEGLAGVSAGELFF. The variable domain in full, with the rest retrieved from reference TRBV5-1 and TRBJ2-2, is KAGVTQTPRYLIKTRGQQVTLSCSPISGHRSVSWYQQTPGQGLQFLFEYFSETQRNKGNFPGRFSGRQFSNSRSEMNVSTLELGDSALYLCASSLEGLAGVSAGELFFGEGSRLTVL.

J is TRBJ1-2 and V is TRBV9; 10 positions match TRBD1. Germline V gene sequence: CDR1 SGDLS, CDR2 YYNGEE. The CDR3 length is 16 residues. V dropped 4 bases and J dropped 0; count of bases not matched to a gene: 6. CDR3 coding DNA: TGTGCCAGCAGCCCTCCGGACAGGGGGGCTAACTATGGCTACACCTTC. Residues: CASSPPDRGANYGYTF.

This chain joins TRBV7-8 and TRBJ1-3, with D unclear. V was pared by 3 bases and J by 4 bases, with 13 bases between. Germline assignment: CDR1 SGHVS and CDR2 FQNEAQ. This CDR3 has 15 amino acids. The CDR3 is CASSFSGVGGNTIYF. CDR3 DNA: TGTGCCAGCAGCTTCTCCGGGGTTGGGGGAAACACCATATATTTT.

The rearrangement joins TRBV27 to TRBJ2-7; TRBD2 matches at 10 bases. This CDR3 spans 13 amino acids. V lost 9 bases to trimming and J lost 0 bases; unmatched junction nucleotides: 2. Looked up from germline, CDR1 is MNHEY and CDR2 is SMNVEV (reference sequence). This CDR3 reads CASRTSGSYEQYF. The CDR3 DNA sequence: TGTGCCAGTAGGACTAGCGGCTCCTACGAGCAGTACTTC.

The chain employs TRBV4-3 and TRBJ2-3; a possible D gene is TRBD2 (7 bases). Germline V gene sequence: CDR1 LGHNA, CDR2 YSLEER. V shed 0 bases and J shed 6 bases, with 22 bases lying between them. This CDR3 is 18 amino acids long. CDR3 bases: TGCGCCAGCAGCCAAGATGGGGGGCGGGGGTACGGATCCGATACGCAGTATTTT. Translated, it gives CASSQDGGRGYGSDTQYF.